These T cell receptor beta chains were read from a single sample in a study of T-cell memory formation after mild COVID-19. MiXCR, applied by TCRdb to the 5' RACE reads, yields one record per CDR3 protein. The top ten clones hold just over 8% of a sample with 580,000 or so distinct CDR3 sequences, around 16% of them seen once. The sample comprised PBMCs or a T cell subset sorted from them (not recorded which). The receptor source for this set is an adult woman who had mild COVID-19 (a few samples of this study predate the infection). Cell type and time point are not known. Both conserved end residues are part of each CDR3. D genes are given only for firm matches. Size tells how often a clone was seen (once, few, many) or the class of an expanded clone, and some rows leave it out.

TRBV12-3/TRBV12-4	TRBD2	TRBJ2-5	NA	CASSPRLAGGRRETQYF	TGTGCCAGCAGTCCCCGACTAGCGGGGGGCAGGCGGGAGACCCAGTACTTC
TRBV4-2	NA	TRBJ1-1	few	CASSQEGRDTEAFF	TGTGCCAGCAGCCAAGAGGGCCGGGACACTGAAGCTTTCTTT
TRBV7-3	TRBD2	TRBJ2-1	NA	CASSFQPSGGAGEQFF	TGTGCCAGCAGCTTCCAGCCTAGCGGGGGGGCAGGTGAGCAGTTCTTC
TRBV7-2	TRBD1	TRBJ1-2	NA	CASSLGVGGRVGVYGYTF	TGTGCCAGCAGCTTAGGAGTAGGGGGCCGAGTAGGAGTCTATGGCTACACCTTC
TRBV6-6	TRBD2	TRBJ2-7	few	CASSTTSGRGIVYEQYF	TGTGCCAGCAGTACAACTAGCGGGAGGGGAATCGTATACGAGCAGTACTTC
TRBV24-1	NA	TRBJ2-3	few	CATSDREHSGGDTQYF	TGTGCCACCAGTGACCGCGAACATTCCGGGGGAGATACGCAGTATTTT
TRBV9	NA	TRBJ2-6	NA	CASSVGGGPTAGANVLTF	TGTGCCAGCAGCGTAGGGGGAGGCCCAACGGCTGGGGCCAACGTCCTGACTTTC
TRBV4-2	NA	TRBJ2-7	NA	CASSQGRTWEQYF	TGTGCCAGCAGCCAAGGCCGCACGTGGGAGCAGTACTTC
TRBV7-2	TRBD2	TRBJ2-5	once	CASSLTAGGLETKYF	TGTGCCAGCAGCTTGACAGCGGGAGGGCTGGAGACCAAGTACTTC
TRBV7-2	TRBD2	TRBJ2-2	few	CASSPEVGRAATGELFF	TGTGCCAGCAGCCCAGAAGTCGGGAGGGCCGCAACCGGGGAGCTGTTTTTT
TRBV27	NA	TRBJ2-7	NA	CASGSFEQYF	TGTGCCAGCGGCTCTTTCGAGCAGTACTTC
TRBV27	NA	TRBJ2-1	NA	CASSPSIAPLGINEQFF	TGTGCCAGCAGTCCCTCTATCGCCCCTCTAGGAATCAATGAGCAGTTCTTC
TRBV9	NA	TRBJ1-3	few	CASSVDLGATGNTIYF	TGTGCCAGCAGCGTAGATTTGGGGGCGACTGGAAACACCATATATTTT